The present T cell receptor beta chain was sequenced within a study of response to subunit inactivated influenza vaccine. General study findings and limits: T cells newly recruited by each seasonal influenza vaccination are few, the authors suggested.

To note about this clonotype: Its specificity is unknown.

TCRdb fed the RT-PCR reads into MiXCR, producing one record per CDR3 protein. The sample includes some 500,000 distinct CDR3 sequences, approximately 13% of them seen just once. Germline V gives CDR1 SGHAT, CDR2 FQNNGV. The CDR3 totals 12 residues. Trimming took 8 bases from V and 4 from J, leaving 11 bases between them. The specimen was PBMCs from blood, collected about 6 weeks after vaccination. The chain couples TRBV11-2 to TRBJ1-1; D unresolved. The sequence came from a man aged 50 or older who received an inactivated influenza vaccine. The DNA of the CDR3 is TGTGCCAGCCGCCTGGGAGGCACTGAAGCTTTCTTT. Residues: CASRLGGTEAFF.